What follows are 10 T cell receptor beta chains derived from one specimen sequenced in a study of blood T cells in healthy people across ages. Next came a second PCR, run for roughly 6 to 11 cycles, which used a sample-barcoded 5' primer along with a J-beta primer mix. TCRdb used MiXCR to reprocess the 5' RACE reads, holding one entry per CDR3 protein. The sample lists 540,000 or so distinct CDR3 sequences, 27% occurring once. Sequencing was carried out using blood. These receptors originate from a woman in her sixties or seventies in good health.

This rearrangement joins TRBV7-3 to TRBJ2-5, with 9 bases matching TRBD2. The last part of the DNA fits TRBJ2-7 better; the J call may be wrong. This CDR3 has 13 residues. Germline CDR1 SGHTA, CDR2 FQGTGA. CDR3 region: CASSSSGGYEQYF. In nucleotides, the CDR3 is TGTGCCAGCAGCTCCAGCGGGGGGTACGAGCAGTACTTC.

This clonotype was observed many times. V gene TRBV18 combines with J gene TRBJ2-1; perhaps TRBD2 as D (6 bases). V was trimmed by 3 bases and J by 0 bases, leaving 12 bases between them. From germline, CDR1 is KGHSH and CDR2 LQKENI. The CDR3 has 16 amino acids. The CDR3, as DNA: TGTGCCAGCTCACCTCCAGGAGGGAGCTCCTACAATGAGCAGTTCTTC. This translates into CASSPPGGSSYNEQFF.

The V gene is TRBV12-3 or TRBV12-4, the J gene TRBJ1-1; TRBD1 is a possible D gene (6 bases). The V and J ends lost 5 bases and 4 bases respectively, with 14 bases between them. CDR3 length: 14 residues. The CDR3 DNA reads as TGTGCCAGCAGTCGAGGGGGGTCGGCCACTGAAGCTTTCTTT. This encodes CASSRGGSATEAFF.

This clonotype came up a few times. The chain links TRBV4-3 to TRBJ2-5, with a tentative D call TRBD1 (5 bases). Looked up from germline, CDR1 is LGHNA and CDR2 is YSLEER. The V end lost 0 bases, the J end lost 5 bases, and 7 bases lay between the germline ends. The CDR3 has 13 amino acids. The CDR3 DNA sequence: TGCGCCAGCAGCCAAGACCCAGGGGAGACCCAGTACTTC. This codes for CASSQDPGETQYF.

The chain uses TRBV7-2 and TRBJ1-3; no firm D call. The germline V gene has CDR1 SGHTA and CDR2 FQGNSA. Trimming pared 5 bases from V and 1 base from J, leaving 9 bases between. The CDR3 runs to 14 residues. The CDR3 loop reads CASSPEISGNTIYF. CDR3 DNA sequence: TGTGCCAGCAGCCCTGAGATTTCTGGAAACACCATATATTTT.

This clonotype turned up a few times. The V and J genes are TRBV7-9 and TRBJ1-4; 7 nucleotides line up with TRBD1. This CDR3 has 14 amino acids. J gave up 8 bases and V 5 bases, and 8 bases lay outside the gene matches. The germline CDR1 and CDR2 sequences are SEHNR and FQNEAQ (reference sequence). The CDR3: CASSPTMTGEKLFF. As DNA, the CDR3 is TGTGCCAGCAGCCCCACCATGACAGGGGAAAAACTGTTTTTT.

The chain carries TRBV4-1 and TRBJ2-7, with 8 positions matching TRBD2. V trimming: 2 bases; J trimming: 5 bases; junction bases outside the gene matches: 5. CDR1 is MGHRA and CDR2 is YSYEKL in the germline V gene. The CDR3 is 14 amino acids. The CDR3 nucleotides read TGCGCCAGCAGCCAACCGGGACTAGGGGACGAGCAGTACTTC. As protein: CASSQPGLGDEQYF.

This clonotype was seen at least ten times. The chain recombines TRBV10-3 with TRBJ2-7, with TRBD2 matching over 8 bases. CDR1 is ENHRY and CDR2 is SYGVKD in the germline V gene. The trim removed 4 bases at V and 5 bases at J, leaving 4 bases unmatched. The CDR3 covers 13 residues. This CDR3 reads CAISGAGGNEQYF. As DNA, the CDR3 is TGTGCCATCAGTGGGGCGGGGGGCAACGAGCAGTACTTC.

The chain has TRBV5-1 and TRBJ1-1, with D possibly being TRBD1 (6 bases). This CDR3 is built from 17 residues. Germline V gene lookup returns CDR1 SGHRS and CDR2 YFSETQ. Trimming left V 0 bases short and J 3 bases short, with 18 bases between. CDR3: CASSLGTGYGMDTEAFF. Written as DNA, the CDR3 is TGCGCCAGCAGCTTGGGTACAGGGTATGGGATGGACACTGAAGCTTTCTTT.

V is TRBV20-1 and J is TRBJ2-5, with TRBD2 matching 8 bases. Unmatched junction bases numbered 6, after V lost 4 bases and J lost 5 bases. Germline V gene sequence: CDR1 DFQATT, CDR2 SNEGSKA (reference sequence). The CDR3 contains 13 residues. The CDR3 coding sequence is TGCAGTGCTATTCAGGCTAGCGGGGAGACCCAGTACTTC. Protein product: CSAIQASGETQYF.